This passage covers 32 T cell receptor beta chains from one sample sequenced in a study of OX40 agonist ivuxolimab in advanced cancers. The table came from immunoSEQ multiplex PCR; TCRdb's copy has only in-frame clones and leaves some out. The sample has more than 35,000 clones, more than 85% seen once; the top ten hold over 0.55%. The sample consisted of CD4+ or CD8+ T cells sorted from blood, taken in a trial of the OX40 agonist ivuxolimab. These receptors were collected from an adult with an advanced solid tumor such as melanoma, head and neck, liver or kidney cancer.

The gene calls are TRBV28 and TRBJ1-5, with TRBD1 matching over 8 bases. CDR3 length: 13 residues. Germline CDR1 and CDR2: MDHEN and SYDVKM. Trimming at V came to 6 bases and at J to 6 bases, leaving 4 bases not matched to a gene. CDR3 sequence reads: CASSPTGVQPQHF. CDR3 in DNA: TGTGCCAGCAGCCCGACAGGGGTTCAGCCCCAGCATTTT.

This chain links TRBV18 with TRBJ1-1, with D perhaps matching TRBD1 (6 bases). V lost 5 bases to trimming and J lost 1 base, with 11 bases between them. CDR3 length equals 14 residues. CDR1 and CDR2 from the germline V gene are KGHSH and LQKENI. The CDR3 DNA reads TGTGCCAGCTCAGCGGGACACCGGAACACTGAAGCTTTCTTT. It yields the protein CASSAGHRNTEAFF.

The chain employs TRBV5-1 and TRBJ2-3; a possible D gene is TRBD1 (6 bases). Germline V lookup: CDR1 SGHRS, CDR2 YFSETQ. This CDR3 has 13 amino acids. Trimming removed 7 bases at V and 2 bases at J, with 11 bases between. The CDR3 loop is CASRPGATDTQYF. In nucleotides, the CDR3 is TGCGCCAGCCGCCCAGGGGCCACAGATACGCAGTATTTT.

This chain uses TRBV28 with TRBJ1-5; D is perhaps TRBD1 (5 bases). Between the trimmed V and J ends, which lost 5 bases and 0 bases, there was a span of 20 bases. The germline CDR1 and CDR2 sequences are MDHEN and SYDVKM. This CDR3 has 18 amino acids. CDR3 protein: CASSPPAADTFSNQPQHF. The CDR3 DNA sequence: TGTGCCAGCAGTCCCCCCGCGGCGGACACCTTTAGCAATCAGCCCCAGCATTTT.

The V and J genes are TRBV9 and TRBJ1-2, with a weak D call TRBD1 (5 bases). The CDR3 covers 14 residues. The germline gives CDR1 SGDLS, CDR2 YYNGEE. V gave up 5 bases and J gave up 3 bases, with 14 bases separating them. CDR3 bases: TGTGCCAGCAGTCCAGATCAGGGACACTATGGCTACACCTTC. This sequence encodes CASSPDQGHYGYTF.

This clone has just one count. The gene calls are TRBV28 and TRBJ1-5, with D hard to call. V was cut by 5 bases and J by 6 bases, with 8 bases left in between. In germline, CDR1 is MDHEN, CDR2 SYDVKM. The CDR3 runs to 12 residues. CDR3 residues: CASSPPAQPQHF. The DNA of the CDR3 is TGTGCCAGCAGTCCCCCCGCTCAGCCCCAGCATTTT.

CDR3 nucleotide sequence: TGTGCCACCCGAGGGGTACGGGAGACCCAGTACTTC. It is translated as CATRGVRETQYF. The chain links TRBV6-1 to TRBJ2-5; D tentatively reads TRBD1 or TRBD2 (5 bases each). V was trimmed by 10 bases and J by 5 bases, leaving 14 bases between them. Looked up from germline, CDR1 is MNHNS and CDR2 is SASEGT. The CDR3 is made up of 12 amino acids.

The rearrangement uses TRBV6-1 and TRBJ2-7, with 10 bases that match TRBD1. Per germline, CDR1 MNHNS and CDR2 SASEGT. The CDR3 contains 15 residues. The V and J ends lost 4 bases and 0 bases, in that order; junction bases with no gene match: 3. The CDR3 reads CASSGRDRGSYEQYF. CDR3 DNA sequence: TGTGCCAGCAGTGGGCGGGACAGGGGCTCCTACGAGCAGTACTTC.

Comments on this clone: The CDR3 carries no conserved terminal phenylalanine or tryptophan, so it likely arises from a read error. The J gene is TRBJ1-6, the V gene TRBV7-6; D is ambiguous. Germline V CDR1 and CDR2: SGHVS, FNYEAQ. CDR3 length: 15 residues. With 1 base removed from V and 4 bases from J, the gap between germline ends came to 8 bases. CDR3 residues: CASSLVEMYNSPLHL. The CDR3 DNA follows: TGTGCCAGCAGCTTAGTGGAAATGTATAATTCACCCCTCCACCTT.

The CDR3 protein is CASSTDRGQNEKLFF. CDR3 DNA: TGTGCCAGTAGTACCGACAGGGGGCAGAATGAAAAACTGTTTTTT. The V gene is TRBV19, the J gene TRBJ1-4; 10 bases align to TRBD1. This CDR3 has 15 amino acids. Per germline, CDR1 LNHDA and CDR2 SQIVND (reference sequence). The V and J ends lost 4 bases and 5 bases, in that order; junction bases with no gene match: 4.

CDR3 sequence (DNA): TGTGCCAGCAGTTACTCGGCGTACTACGAGCAGTACTTC. Translated, it gives CASSYSAYYEQYF. This chain links TRBV6-5 with TRBJ2-7; D uncertain. This CDR3 has 13 amino acids. Germline V gene lookup returns CDR1 MNHEY and CDR2 SVGAGI. V dropped 0 bases and J dropped 3 bases, with 6 bases sitting between them.

V and J are TRBV9 and TRBJ1-5, with no clear D. The CDR3 contains 15 residues. V lost 4 bases, J lost 5 bases, and 16 bases lay in between. CDR1 SGDLS and CDR2 YYNGEE come from the germline V gene. CDR3 sequence reads: CASSSEDGPHQPQHF. The CDR3, as DNA: TGTGCCAGCAGCTCCGAAGATGGGCCACATCAGCCCCAGCATTTT.

This chain uses TRBV6-5 with TRBJ1-1; D ambiguous. Trimming took off 6 bases at V and 0 bases at J, with 8 bases between the two ends. CDR1 and CDR2 (germline): MNHEY, SVGAGI. This CDR3 contains 13 residues. The CDR3 coding sequence is TGTGCCAGCAGGAGGCAATTGAACACTGAAGCTTTCTTT. It translates to CASRRQLNTEAFF.

The chain is built from TRBV6-5 and TRBJ2-7, with TRBD1 matching over 8 bases. The CDR3 has 12 amino acids. The V gene end was trimmed by 7 bases and the J gene end by 7 bases; junction bases not matched to a gene: 6. In germline, CDR1 is MNHEY, CDR2 SVGAGI. The CDR3 sequence is CASTKGTGEQYF. The CDR3 DNA reads TGTGCCAGCACCAAGGGGACAGGAGAGCAGTACTTC.

This chain links TRBV9 with TRBJ2-3; the match to TRBD2 covers 7 bases. CDR1 is SGDLS and CDR2 is YYNGEE in the germline V gene. V was clipped by 1 base and J by 6 bases; unmatched bases: 8. CDR3 length: 15 amino acids. Here the CDR3 DNA reads TGTGCCAGCAGCGTAAAAGCGGGGCTGGCGGATACGCAGTATTTT. Translating it yields CASSVKAGLADTQYF.

This clone has more than one count but fewer than ten. The chain uses TRBV29-1 and TRBJ1-4; the D gene is possibly TRBD1 (5 bases). The CDR3 has 12 amino acids. Germline V gives CDR1 SQVTM, CDR2 ANQGSEA. V was pared by 4 bases and J by 4 bases, with 7 bases between. The CDR3 DNA sequence: TGCAGCGTTGGAGACAGTAATGAAAAACTGTTTTTT. Its protein is CSVGDSNEKLFF.

V usage is TRBV10-3 and J usage is TRBJ1-4; D is undetermined. The CDR3 consists of 13 residues. V shed 2 bases and J shed 7 bases, with 8 bases lying between them. From germline, CDR1 is ENHRY and CDR2 SYGVKD. CDR3 sequence (DNA): TGTGCCATCAGTGAGGGCGGGAGTGAAAAACTGTTTTTT. Encoded protein: CAISEGGSEKLFF.

This clone has a single count. This chain connects TRBV15 to TRBJ2-5; D perhaps matches TRBD2 (7 bases). In germline, CDR1 is LNHNV, CDR2 YYDKDF (reference sequence). CDR3 length equals 13 residues. Trimming stripped 7 bases from V and 1 base from J, with 10 bases between. CDR3 nucleotides: TGTGCCACCAAGAGGGGGGGCCAAGAGACCCAGTACTTC. Its protein product is CATKRGGQETQYF.

This chain connects TRBV19 to TRBJ2-7, with D possibly matching TRBD1 (6 bases). CDR1 and CDR2 (germline): LNHDA, SQIVND (reference sequence). The CDR3 has 13 residues. The V end lost 9 bases, the J end lost 7 bases, and 19 bases lay between the germline ends. CDR3 sequence reads: CASSDSTYLEQYF. The DNA for the CDR3 is TGTGCCAGCTCGGACAGTACATATCTTGAGCAGTACTTC.

The genes are TRBV5-5 and TRBJ2-6, with 9 bases lining up with TRBD1. The J segment lost 1 base and the V segment lost 7 bases, leaving 9 bases of the junction unmatched. Germline-derived CDR1 and CDR2 are SGHKS and YYEKEE (reference sequence). CDR3 size: 17 residues. The CDR3 is CASLPGQGVSGANVLTF. Here the CDR3 DNA reads TGTGCCAGCCTCCCGGGACAGGGCGTTTCTGGGGCCAACGTCCTGACTTTC.

The chain has TRBV18 and TRBJ2-7; 10 bases align to TRBD1. Germline trimming cut 4 bases from V and 9 bases from J; bases unmatched to any gene: 15. Germline lookup yields CDR1 KGHSH and CDR2 LQKENI. There are 16 residues in the CDR3. CDR3 bases: TGTGCCAGCTCACACACGGGACAGGGGCCCCCGGGGGTGCAGTACTTC. Protein product: CASSHTGQGPPGVQYF.

This chain connects TRBV6-1 to TRBJ1-1; TRBD1 aligns across 7 bases. The V segment lost 5 bases and the J segment 1 base; nucleotides outside the gene matches: 4. The V gene's germline CDR1 is MNHNS and CDR2 SASEGT. The CDR3 runs 14 residues. The chain's CDR3 is CASSRQGGNTEAFF. The CDR3 bases are TGTGCCAGCAGTCGACAGGGAGGGAACACTGAAGCTTTCTTT.

In nucleotides, the CDR3 is TGTGCCAGCAGTGAAGCTGCAGGAACCGGCTACACCTTC. Translation gives CASSEAAGTGYTF. The chain carries TRBV2 and TRBJ1-2; D is unclear. CDR1 and CDR2 (germline): SNHLY, FYNNEI. The CDR3 has 13 amino acids. The V and J ends lost 0 bases and 8 bases respectively, with 10 bases between them.

The V call is TRBV6-1, the J call TRBJ2-1; possibly TRBD2 for D (7 bases). Germline V gene data show CDR1 as MNHNS and CDR2 as SASEGT. CDR3 length equals 13 residues. CDR3 sequence (DNA): TGTGCTACAGCGGTGGGGGGGCCCCCTGAGCAGTTCTTC. As protein: CATAVGGPPEQFF.

V gene TRBV6-4 combines with J gene TRBJ2-3; D unclear. The CDR3 totals 14 residues. V was shortened by 5 bases and J by 5 bases, with 14 bases between the two germline ends. Germline V gene sequence: CDR1 MRHNA, CDR2 SNTAGT. The CDR3 DNA reads TGTGCCAGCAGTCCCACGGCGAGACAAGATACGCAGTATTTT. Encoded protein: CASSPTARQDTQYF.

The CDR3 coding sequence is TGTGCCAGCAGTGGGGAGAGAGGGGGCTATGGCTACACCTTC. Its translation: CASSGERGGYGYTF. This chain uses TRBV2 with TRBJ1-2; a weak D match, TRBD1 (6 bases). This CDR3 is built from 14 residues. Per germline, CDR1 SNHLY and CDR2 FYNNEI. V gave up 4 bases and J gave up 4 bases, with 13 bases separating them.

This clone appeared a few times. Other DNA sequences in the sample encode the same CDR3. The chain carries TRBV9 and TRBJ2-5; 11 bases align to TRBD2. This CDR3 is built from 15 residues. The V gene end was trimmed by 0 bases and the J gene end by 5 bases; junction bases not matched to a gene: 3. The germline CDR1 and CDR2 sequences are SGDLS and YYNGEE. As DNA, the CDR3 is TGTGCCAGCAGCGTAGGGCTAGCGGGGGGTGAGACCCAGTACTTC. The encoded protein is CASSVGLAGGETQYF.

The chain joins TRBV10-3 to TRBJ2-1; D not certain. The germline V gene encodes CDR1 ENHRY and CDR2 SYGVKD. The CDR3 runs to 15 residues. Trimming removed 6 bases from V and 0 bases from J, with 12 bases in between. CDR3 sequence reads: CAIRADVSSYNEQFF. In DNA, the CDR3 is TGTGCCATCAGGGCGGACGTTAGCTCCTACAATGAGCAGTTCTTC.

This rearrangement joins TRBV4-2 to TRBJ1-3; TRBD1 matches 9 bases. CDR1 LGHNA and CDR2 YNFKEQ come from the germline V gene. The CDR3 extends over 15 amino acids. J was trimmed by 7 bases and V by 4 bases; bases with no gene match: 8. This CDR3 is CASSPEQGARNTIYF. The CDR3, as DNA: TGTGCCAGCAGCCCAGAACAGGGGGCGAGGAACACCATATATTTT.

V and J are TRBV9 and TRBJ2-6; perhaps TRBD2 as D (6 bases). Germline CDR1 and CDR2: SGDLS and YYNGEE. This CDR3 is built from 17 residues. Trimming stripped 3 bases from V and 0 bases from J, with 13 bases between. CDR3 bases: TGTGCCAGCAGCGCCCAAACGCGGGGCTCTGGGGCCAACGTCCTGACTTTC. Protein: CASSAQTRGSGANVLTF.

This clone is a singleton in its sample. This chain joins TRBV9 and TRBJ2-3; the D is unclear. The germline V gene encodes CDR1 SGDLS and CDR2 YYNGEE. V lost 1 base, J lost 3 bases, and 15 bases lay in between. The CDR3 is made up of 16 amino acids. The CDR3 sequence: CASSVIGLRYTDTQYF. The CDR3 nucleotides read TGTGCCAGCAGCGTAATCGGCCTAAGGTATACAGATACGCAGTATTTT.

The chain is built from TRBV7-3 and TRBJ1-2; TRBD1 might be the D (5 bases). Germline lookup yields CDR1 SGHTA and CDR2 FQGTGA. The CDR3 is 15 residues long. Trimming took off 4 bases at V and 3 bases at J, with 15 bases between the two ends. The CDR3 here is CASSSPKGLDYGYTF. The CDR3 nucleotides read TGTGCCAGCAGCTCTCCAAAGGGGCTAGACTATGGCTACACCTTC.